Following are 25 T cell receptor beta chains from one sample sequenced in a study of blood T cell repertoires in COVID-19. Profiling relied on immunoSEQ multiplex PCR, and the TCRdb table lists in-frame clones only, not all of them. The sample records about 110,000 clones, over 70% being singletons. Sequenced input: peripheral blood. Receptor source: a woman in her forties or fifties with acute or convalescent COVID-19.

The rearrangement links TRBV19 to TRBJ1-2, with TRBD1 as a possible D gene (6 bases). Germline CDR1 is LNHDA and CDR2 is SQIVND (reference sequence). The CDR3 is 13 amino acids. V lost 7 bases, J lost 4 bases, and 13 bases lay in between. The CDR3 loop reads CASKGELIYGYTF. The CDR3 nucleotides read TGTGCCAGTAAGGGGGAGCTAATCTATGGCTACACCTTC.

The chain carries TRBV14 and TRBJ1-2; possibly TRBD1 for D (6 bases). The CDR3 is made up of 15 amino acids. V gave up 4 bases and J gave up 4 bases, with 16 bases separating them. CDR1 and CDR2 from the germline V gene are SGHDN and FVKESK. The CDR3 DNA follows: TGTGCCAGCAGCCCAGGTGGCAGGGGCTTCTATGGCTACACCTTC. It specifies CASSPGGRGFYGYTF.

CDR3 sequence reads: CASSLSENTEAFF. The CDR3 nucleotides read TGTGCCAGCAGTCTATCTGAGAACACTGAAGCTTTCTTT. V gene TRBV12-3 or TRBV12-4 combines with J gene TRBJ1-1; the D is unclear. The CDR3 consists of 13 residues. Trimming cost V 5 bases and J 1 base, with 8 bases left between them.

The chain links TRBV3-1 (or the pseudogene TRBV3-2) to TRBJ1-1; possible D gene TRBD1, 6 bases. The CDR3 is made up of 16 amino acids. Per the germline V gene, CDR1 is LGHDT and CDR2 is YNNKEL (reference sequence). The ends were cut back, 4 bases at V and 5 bases at J, with 20 bases in the middle. The CDR3 reads CASSPSDRGRGTEAFF. CDR3 DNA: TGTGCCAGCAGCCCCTCTGATCGGGGCAGGGGAACTGAAGCTTTCTTT.

This sequence joins TRBV5-1 and TRBJ1-1, with D unresolved. The CDR3 has 14 amino acids. V was clipped by 0 bases and J by 8 bases, with 14 bases between them. Germline V lookup: CDR1 SGHRS, CDR2 YFSETQ. CDR3 sequence: CASSLVADPNEAFF. Written as DNA, the CDR3 is TGCGCCAGCAGCTTGGTGGCAGATCCAAACGAAGCTTTCTTT.

The V and J genes are TRBV3-1 (or the pseudogene TRBV3-2) and TRBJ2-7, with 10 positions matching TRBD2. This CDR3 spans 16 amino acids. Per the germline V gene, CDR1 is LGHDT and CDR2 is YNNKEL (reference sequence). Trimming removed 6 bases from V and 7 bases from J; junction bases left unmatched: 15. CDR3 residues: CASSYSGGASFREQYF. As DNA, the CDR3 is TGTGCCAGCAGTTACAGCGGGGGGGCCTCTTTTCGGGAGCAGTACTTC.

The J gene is TRBJ1-5, the V gene TRBV2, with D possibly matching TRBD1 (6 bases). CDR1 is SNHLY, CDR2 FYNNEI, per germline. This CDR3 is built from 14 residues. V lost 11 bases and J 3 bases, leaving 17 bases between the germline ends. The CDR3 coding sequence is TGTGCCTCCAAAGGGGGAGACAACAATCAGCCCCAGCATTTT. Amino acids: CASKGGDNNQPQHF.

J is TRBJ2-3 and V is TRBV5-4, with D possibly being TRBD1 (6 bases). The V and J ends lost 5 bases and 2 bases respectively, with 12 bases between them. Germline V CDR1 and CDR2: SGHNT, YYREEE (reference sequence). CDR3 length: 14 amino acids. As DNA, the CDR3 is TGTGCCAGCAGTCCGGACAGCCACACAGATACGCAGTATTTT. Its translation: CASSPDSHTDTQYF.

The CDR3 DNA sequence: TGTGCCAGCACCAGAGGGAACACTGAAGCTTTCTTT. Translated, it gives CASTRGNTEAFF. V is TRBV3-1 (or the pseudogene TRBV3-2) and J is TRBJ1-1; D gene ambiguous. This CDR3 contains 12 residues. CDR1 and CDR2 from the germline V gene are LGHDT and YNNKEL (reference sequence). The ends were cut back, 7 bases at V and 1 base at J, with 7 bases in the middle.

The rearrangement links TRBV5-1 to TRBJ1-1; perhaps TRBD1 as D (5 bases). Trimming removed 4 bases from V and 4 bases from J, with 17 bases in between. Germline CDR1 and CDR2: SGHRS and YFSETQ. The CDR3 runs 15 residues. DNA of the CDR3: TGCGCCAGCAGCCCCGCGGGACTCTCGAGCACTGAAGCTTTCTTT. The encoded protein is CASSPAGLSSTEAFF.

The chain uses TRBV25-1 and TRBJ1-1; 9 bases map to TRBD1. Germline values: CDR1 MGHDK, CDR2 SYGVNS. With 5 bases clipped from V and 5 bases from J, the junction kept 6 bases outside the gene matches. The CDR3 is made up of 14 amino acids. The CDR3 sequence is CASSILDRGTEAFF. CDR3 bases: TGTGCCAGCAGTATCCTAGACAGGGGGACTGAAGCTTTCTTT. The complete variable domain, with remaining parts taken from reference TRBV25-1 and TRBJ1-1, reads EADIYQTPRYLVIGTGKKITLECSQTMGHDKMYWYQQDPGMELHLIHYSYGVNSTEKGDLSSESTVSRIRTEHFPLTLESARPSHTSQYLCASSILDRGTEAFFGQGTRLTVV.

This sequence joins TRBV5-1 and TRBJ1-2; TRBD1 matches 7 bases. Germline values: CDR1 SGHRS, CDR2 YFSETQ. V lost 0 bases to trimming and J lost 4 bases; unmatched junction nucleotides: 6. This CDR3 spans 15 amino acids. The CDR3 bases are TGCGCCAGCAGCTTGGACAGGGGAGACCTCTATGGCTACACCTTC. It codes for CASSLDRGDLYGYTF.

For the CDR3, the DNA is TGTGCCAGCAGCCAGGCCGGGACAGGGCAAGAGACCCAGTACTTC. It specifies CASSQAGTGQETQYF. The J gene is TRBJ2-5, the V gene TRBV4-2, with TRBD1 matching over 9 bases. Germline V gene lookup returns CDR1 LGHNA and CDR2 YNFKEQ. Trimming at V came to 3 bases and at J to 2 bases, leaving 4 bases not matched to a gene. The CDR3 contains 15 residues.

The chain has TRBV5-6 and TRBJ1-3, with TRBD1 as a possible D gene (6 bases). The CDR3 spans 15 residues. Trimming pared 6 bases from V and 3 bases from J, leaving 16 bases between. Germline V lookup: CDR1 SGHDT, CDR2 YYEEEE. The CDR3 region has the DNA TGTGCCAGCAACTCCTTAACAGGGTTTGGAAACACCATATATTTT. Its protein product is CASNSLTGFGNTIYF.

V is TRBV10-1 and J is TRBJ2-3, with 12 bases fitting TRBD1. This CDR3 spans 15 amino acids. Per the germline V gene, CDR1 is WNHNN and CDR2 is SYGVQD (reference sequence). J was trimmed by 6 bases and V by 4 bases; bases with no gene match: 5. CDR3 protein: CASSVGTGGIDTQYF. CDR3 nucleotides: TGCGCCAGCAGTGTGGGGACAGGGGGCATCGATACGCAGTATTTT.

The CDR3 region has the DNA TGTGCCAGCAGTTACACGGACACCTACACCGGGGAGCTGTTTTTT. This translates into CASSYTDTYTGELFF. The rearrangement uses TRBV6-6 and TRBJ2-2; TRBD1 is a possible D gene (5 bases). V lost 2 bases, J lost 3 bases, and 10 bases lay in between. Looked up from germline, CDR1 is MNHNY and CDR2 is SVGAGI (reference sequence). The CDR3 spans 15 residues.

Points on this clone: Other DNA sequences in the sample encode the same CDR3. The CDR3 coding sequence is TGTGCCAGCAGTCCACGGGGGCAGCCCCAGCATTTT. Translation: CASSPRGQPQHF. The chain couples TRBV28 to TRBJ1-5, with TRBD1 as a possible D gene (5 bases). The CDR3 sequence is 12 residues long. CDR1 MDHEN and CDR2 SYDVKM come from the germline V gene. V was shortened by 5 bases and J by 7 bases, with 9 bases between the two germline ends.

The chain joins TRBV29-1 to TRBJ1-1; 7 nucleotides agree with TRBD1. Germline V lookup: CDR1 SQVTM, CDR2 ANQGSEA. The CDR3 length is 13 residues. After removal of 7 bases from V and 3 bases from J, the junction contained 8 bases not matched to a gene. The CDR3 DNA sequence: TGCAGCGCAGAGGGACAGACTTACACTGAAGCTTTCTTT. Its protein is CSAEGQTYTEAFF.

This chain connects TRBV5-6 to TRBJ1-3; D may be TRBD1 (5 bases). The CDR3 is made up of 16 amino acids. V dropped 7 bases and J dropped 0 bases, with 17 bases sitting between them. CDR1 and CDR2 from the germline V gene are SGHDT and YYEEEE. Written as DNA, the CDR3 is TGTGCCAGCGAACTCCTCAGTAGGGGCTCTGGAAACACCATATATTTT. Protein sequence: CASELLSRGSGNTIYF.

The V call is TRBV4-1, the J call TRBJ2-3; TRBD2 might be the D (6 bases). Trimming took 0 bases from V and 10 from J, leaving 20 bases between them. The length of the CDR3 is 16 residues. Germline values: CDR1 MGHRA, CDR2 YSYEKL. CDR3 sequence: CASSQEVGTGTSPQYF. CDR3 in DNA: TGCGCCAGCAGCCAAGAAGTCGGAACGGGGACTTCTCCGCAGTATTTT.

The chain combines TRBV6-5 with TRBJ2-2, with a weak D call TRBD2 (7 bases). This CDR3 is 13 amino acids long. The V end was cut by 10 bases, the J end by 6 bases, with 15 bases between. Germline assignment: CDR1 MNHEY and CDR2 SVGAGI. The CDR3 DNA follows: TGTGCCATAAGGGGGGGTTATGCCGGGGAGCTGTTTTTT. Its translation: CAIRGGYAGELFF.

In its sample, this clone was seen a few times. CDR3 loop: CASSVEGAYGYTF. The CDR3 coding sequence is TGTGCCAGCAGCGTAGAGGGGGCGTATGGCTACACCTTC. The V gene is TRBV9, the J gene TRBJ1-2, with 7 bases that match TRBD1. V trimming: 0 bases; J trimming: 5 bases; junction bases outside the gene matches: 1. CDR1 is SGDLS and CDR2 is YYNGEE in the germline V gene. The length of the CDR3 is 13 residues.

This clone was picked up many times. Other nucleotide sequences from this sample produce the same CDR3. The chain has TRBV6-1 and TRBJ1-1, with D unresolved. With 3 bases removed from V and 2 bases from J, the gap between germline ends came to 7 bases. The CDR3 spans 13 residues. Germline-derived CDR1 and CDR2 are MNHNS and SASEGT. The CDR3 bases are TGTGCCAGCAGTGATACCCTAAACACTGAAGCTTTCTTT. Protein: CASSDTLNTEAFF.

This chain joins TRBV4-2 and TRBJ2-6; TRBD1 is a possible D gene (6 bases). V lost 0 bases to trimming and J lost 3 bases, with 9 bases between them. This CDR3 spans 16 amino acids. The germline CDR1 and CDR2 sequences are LGHNA and YNFKEQ. The CDR3 DNA reads TGTGCCAGCAGCCAAGATTCAGGGGTTGGGGCCAACGTCCTGACTTTC. It yields the protein CASSQDSGVGANVLTF.

This clone was observed a single time. This chain uses TRBV2 with TRBJ1-2; D is unresolved. The CDR3 totals 13 residues. V lost 4 bases and J lost 7, with 13 bases in between. Germline-derived CDR1 and CDR2 are SNHLY and FYNNEI. The CDR3 loop reads CASSGPGRGGYTF. As DNA, the CDR3 is TGTGCCAGCAGTGGACCGGGCCGGGGTGGCTACACCTTC.